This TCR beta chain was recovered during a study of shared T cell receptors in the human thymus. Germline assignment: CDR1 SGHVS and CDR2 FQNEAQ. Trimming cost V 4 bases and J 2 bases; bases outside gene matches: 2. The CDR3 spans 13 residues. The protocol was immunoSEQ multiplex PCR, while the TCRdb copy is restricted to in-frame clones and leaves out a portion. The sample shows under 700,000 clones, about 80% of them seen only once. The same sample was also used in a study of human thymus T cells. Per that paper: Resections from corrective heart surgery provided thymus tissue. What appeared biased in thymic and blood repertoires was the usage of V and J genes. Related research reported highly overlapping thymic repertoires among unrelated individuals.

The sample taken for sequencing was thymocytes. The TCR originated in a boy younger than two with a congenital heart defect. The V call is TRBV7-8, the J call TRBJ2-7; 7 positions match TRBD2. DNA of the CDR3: TGTGCCAGCAGCTCGGGACTACCCTACGAGCAGTACTTC. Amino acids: CASSSGLPYEQYF.